This T cell receptor beta chain was identified in a study of T cell responses to AZD1222 COVID-19 vaccine. Trimming shortened V by 6 bases and J by 11 bases, and 11 bases separated the two germline ends. CDR1 MDHEN and CDR2 SYDVKM come from the germline V gene. This CDR3 contains 11 residues. Note on this clone: Its antigen is undetermined.

Study conclusions and caveats: Most donors were white British, females outnumbered males, and clonal diversity was possibly underestimated. Baseline seropositivity occurred in only a handful of AZD1222 recipients. Nearly half of spike-specific TCRs reportedly go after variant regions that carry no mutations. Across spike, vaccine-associated CD4 TCRs were found, dominant at 160-218 and 743-854.

Repertoires were generated with immunoSEQ multiplex PCR, while TCRdb's copy carries only in-frame clones and drops some. Of 100,000 or so clones in the sample, 88% were seen once. Sequenced here: peripheral blood, sampled on day 0 of AZD1222 vaccination. The genes are TRBV28 and TRBJ2-1; D remains unclear. This receptor was identified in an adult in good health. The CDR3 nucleotides are TGTGCCAGCAGATCCGAGACTCAGCAGTTCTTC. Its protein is CASRSETQQFF.